The clone carrying this TCR beta chain was found many times. Its target is unknown. Attached unique molecular identifiers marked individual cDNA molecules. Each CDR3 protein is one row after TCRdb ran MiXCR on the 5' RACE reads. The sample comprises about 39,000 distinct CDR3 sequences, around 7% of which are singletons, and roughly 4.8% rests with the top ten. The record originates from a study of early T cells in non-severe SARS-CoV-2 infection. As for the study in general: RNA in bulk from unsorted whole blood was sequenced, and chains were unpaired. The study, taken as a whole, reports: The matching step, a VDJdb search, favored anti-spike CD8 responses and missed private and CD4 specificities.

CDR1 and CDR2 (germline): SEHNR, FQNEAQ (reference sequence). The CDR3 runs to 13 residues. The V and J ends lost 3 bases and 1 base respectively, with 6 bases between them. The clonotype originates from an adult who was a healthcare worker with PCR-confirmed SARS-CoV-2 infection or an uninfected control (not recorded which). Sample: whole blood. This chain links TRBV7-9 with TRBJ2-5, with unresolved D. The CDR3 DNA is TGTGCCAGCAGCTTCCTCCCCCAAGAGACCCAGTACTTC. It codes for CASSFLPQETQYF. The full variable domain, its missing parts supplied by reference TRBV7-9 and TRBJ2-5, is DTGVSQNPRHKITKRGQNVTFRCDPISEHNRLYWYRQTLGQGPEFLTYFQNEAQLEKSRLLSDRFSAERPKGSFSTLEIQRTEQGDSAMYLCASSFLPQETQYFGPGTRLLVL.